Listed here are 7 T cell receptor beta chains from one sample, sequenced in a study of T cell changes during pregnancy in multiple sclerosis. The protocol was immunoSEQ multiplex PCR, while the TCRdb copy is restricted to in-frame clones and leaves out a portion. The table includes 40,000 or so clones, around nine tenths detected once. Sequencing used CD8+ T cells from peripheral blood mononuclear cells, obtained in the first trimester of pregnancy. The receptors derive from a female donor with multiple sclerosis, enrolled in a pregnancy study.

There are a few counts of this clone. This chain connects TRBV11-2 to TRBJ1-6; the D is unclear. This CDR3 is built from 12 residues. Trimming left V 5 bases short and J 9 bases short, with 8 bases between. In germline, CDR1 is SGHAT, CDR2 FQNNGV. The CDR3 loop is CASSPPSSPLHF. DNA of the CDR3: TGTGCCAGCAGCCCCCCCAGTTCACCCCTCCACTTT.

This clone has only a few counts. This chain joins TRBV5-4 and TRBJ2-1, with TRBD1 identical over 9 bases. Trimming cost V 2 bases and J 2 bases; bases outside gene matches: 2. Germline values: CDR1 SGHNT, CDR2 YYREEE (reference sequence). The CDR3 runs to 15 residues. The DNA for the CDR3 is TGTGCCAGCAGCTTCGGGGACAGGGCCTACAATGAGCAGTTCTTC. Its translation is CASSFGDRAYNEQFF.

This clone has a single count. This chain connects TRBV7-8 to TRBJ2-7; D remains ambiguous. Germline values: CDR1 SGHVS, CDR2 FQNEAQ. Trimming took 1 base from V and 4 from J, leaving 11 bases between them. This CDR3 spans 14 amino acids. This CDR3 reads CASSLGVRSYEQYF. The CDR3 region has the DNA TGTGCCAGCAGCTTAGGTGTTAGATCTTACGAGCAGTACTTC.

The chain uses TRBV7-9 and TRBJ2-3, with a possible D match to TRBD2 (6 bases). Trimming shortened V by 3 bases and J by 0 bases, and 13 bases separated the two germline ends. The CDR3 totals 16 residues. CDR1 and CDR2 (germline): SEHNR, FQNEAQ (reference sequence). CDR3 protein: CASSFPTRQSTDTQYF. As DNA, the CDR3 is TGTGCCAGCAGCTTCCCGACTAGACAGAGCACAGATACGCAGTATTTT. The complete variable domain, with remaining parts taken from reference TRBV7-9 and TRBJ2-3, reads DTGVSQNPRHKITKRGQNVTFRCDPISEHNRLYWYRQTLGQGPEFLTYFQNEAQLEKSRLLSDRFSAERPKGSFSTLEIQRTEQGDSAMYLCASSFPTRQSTDTQYFGPGTRLTVL.

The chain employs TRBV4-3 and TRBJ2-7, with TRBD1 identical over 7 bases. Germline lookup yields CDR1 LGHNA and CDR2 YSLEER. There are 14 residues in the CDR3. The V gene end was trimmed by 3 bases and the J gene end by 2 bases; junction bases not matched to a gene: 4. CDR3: CASSQTDRTYEQYF. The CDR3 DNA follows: TGCGCCAGCAGCCAGACGGACAGGACCTACGAGCAGTACTTC.

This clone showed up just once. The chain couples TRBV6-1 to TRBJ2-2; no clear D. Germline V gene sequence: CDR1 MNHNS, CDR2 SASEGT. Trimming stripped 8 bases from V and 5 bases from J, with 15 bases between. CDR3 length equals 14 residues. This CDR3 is CASPNPVRTGELFF. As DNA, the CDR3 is TGTGCCAGCCCCAACCCGGTCCGTACCGGGGAGCTGTTTTTT.

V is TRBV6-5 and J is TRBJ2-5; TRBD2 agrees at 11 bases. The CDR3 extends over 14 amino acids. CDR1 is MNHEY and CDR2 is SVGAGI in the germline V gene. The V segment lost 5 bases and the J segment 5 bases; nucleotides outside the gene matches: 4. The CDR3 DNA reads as TGTGCCAGCAGTCGCGGGACTAGCGGCGAGACCCAGTACTTC. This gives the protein CASSRGTSGETQYF.